These T cell receptor beta chains were read from a single sample in a study of read filtering for tumor transcriptome and immune sequencing. TCRdb recomputed calls from the reads with MiXCR, one row per CDR3 protein. The table lists some 130,000 distinct CDR3 sequences, over 10% of them singletons. Sequenced sample: a population of CD138-negative cells sorted from bone marrow. The receptors stem from a donor aged 40 or older with multiple myeloma. The CDR3 runs from the conserved cysteine through the conserved F or W. The D gene is left open where the match is weak. The size entry is marked missing in some rows and otherwise reads once, few, many or a size class.

>TRBJ2-3|TRBV28|many|-
CASRPTGYTDTQYF
TGTGCCAGCAGACCGACAGGTTACACAGATACGCAGTATTTT
>TRBJ1-2|TRBV5-4|-|-
CASSGLGADGYTF
TGTGCCAGCAGCGGATTGGGCGCGGATGGCTACACCTTC
>TRBJ2-1|TRBV20-1|few|-
CSARDSMSSYNEQFF
TGCAGTGCTAGAGATTCCATGAGCTCCTACAATGAGCAGTTCTTC
>TRBJ2-3|TRBV7-2|many|-
CASSSGLRADTQYF
TGTGCCAGCAGCTCGGGACTCCGGGCCGATACGCAGTATTTT
>TRBJ2-2|TRBV12-3/TRBV12-4|few|-
CASTSRGGGRTGELFF
TGTGCCAGCACTTCCCGAGGGGGGGGCCGGACCGGGGAGCTGTTTTTT
>TRBJ1-1|TRBV7-2|few|TRBD1
CASSRDRGLLDTEAFF
TGTGCCAGCAGCCGCGACAGGGGGCTGTTGGACACTGAAGCTTTCTTT
>TRBJ2-2|TRBV5-1|many|-
CASSLGRGPSNTGELFF
TGCGCCAGCAGCCTTGGTCGGGGGCCATCGAACACCGGGGAGCTGTTTTTT
>TRBJ2-7|TRBV3-1|many|TRBD1
CASSQDRGAGGVYEQYF
TGTGCCAGCAGCCAAGATAGAGGCGCAGGGGGCGTCTACGAGCAGTACTTC
>TRBJ2-5|TRBV4-2|many|-
CASSQDPLRYQETQYF
TGTGCCAGCAGCCAAGATCCCCTACGGTACCAAGAGACCCAGTACTTC
>TRBJ1-2|TRBV19|-|TRBD1
CASSILDRGGPNYGYTF
TGTGCCAGTAGTATCCTGGACAGGGGAGGTCCCAACTATGGCTACACCTTC
>TRBJ2-3|TRBV15|many|TRBD2
CATSRRLAGGVADTQYF
TGTGCCACCAGCAGAAGGTTAGCGGGGGGTGTGGCAGATACGCAGTATTTT
>TRBJ1-3|TRBV7-2|-|-
CASSFTATGGGNTIYF
TGTGCCAGCAGCTTCACAGCCACGGGAGGAGGAAACACCATATATTTT
>TRBJ2-3|TRBV4-2|many|TRBD2
CASSTRTSPTDTQYF
TGTGCCAGCAGCACCCGGACTAGTCCCACAGATACGCAGTATTTT
>TRBJ2-3|TRBV6-5|many|-
CASSSGVADTQYF
TGTGCCAGCAGCTCCGGGGTCGCAGATACGCAGTATTTT
>TRBJ1-4|TRBV6-5|many|-
CASKPGPTNEKLFF
TGTGCCAGCAAACCGGGTCCAACTAATGAAAAACTGTTTTTT
>TRBJ1-4|TRBV10-2|-|-
CASGSGFDEKLLF
TGCGCCAGCGGGTCTGGGTTTGATGAAAAACTGCTTTTT
>TRBJ2-5|TRBV2|-|-
CTSSGEETQYF
TGTACCAGCAGTGGAGAGGAGACCCAGTACTTC
>TRBJ2-5|TRBV29-1|-|-
CSASGELGQETQCF
TGCAGCGCGTCAGGGGAGTTGGGACAAGAGACCCAGTGCTTC
>TRBJ2-2|TRBV5-4|few|-
CASSAQGISRSGELFF
TGTGCCAGCAGCGCGCAGGGCATTTCCCGGTCCGGGGAGCTGTTTTTT
>TRBJ1-3|TRBV7-2|-|TRBD1
CATGQGAGNTIYF
TGTGCCACCGGACAGGGGGCCGGAAACACCATATATTTT
>TRBJ2-1|TRBV7-9|many|TRBD2
CASSSGTSGSSYNEQFF
TGTGCCAGCAGCTCGGGGACTAGCGGGAGCTCCTACAATGAGCAGTTCTTC
>TRBJ1-4|TRBV7-9|many|-
CATAVEKLFF
TGTGCCACCGCCGTAGAAAAACTGTTTTTT
>TRBJ1-1|TRBV29-1|many|TRBD1
CSVRTGLNTEAFF
TGCAGCGTTCGGACAGGTCTGAACACTGAAGCTTTCTTT
>TRBJ1-2|TRBV5-1|many|-
CASSSQRAGNYGYTF
TGCGCCAGCAGCTCACAAAGAGCAGGGAACTATGGCTACACCTTC
>TRBJ1-2|TRBV25-1|many|-
CASSTLGEGNYGYTF
TGTGCCAGCAGTACTCTCGGGGAGGGGAACTATGGCTACACCTTC
>TRBJ2-2|TRBV28|many|TRBD2
CASSPRTSTIAGELFF
TGTGCCAGCAGTCCGAGGACTAGCACGATAGCCGGGGAGCTGTTTTTT
>TRBJ1-2|TRBV5-1|many|TRBD1
CASSLTGQNYGYTF
TGCGCCAGCAGCTTGACGGGACAGAACTATGGCTACACCTTC
>TRBJ2-3|TRBV29-1|many|TRBD2
CSVEEGREPISSRADTQYF
TGCAGCGTTGAAGAAGGGCGGGAGCCGATTAGCAGCAGGGCAGATACGCAGTATTTT
>TRBJ2-3|TRBV12-3/TRBV12-4|many|TRBD2
CASRLLAGGDTQYF
TGTGCCAGCAGGTTACTAGCGGGAGGAGATACGCAGTATTTT
>TRBJ2-3|TRBV20-1|-|-
CSARQGPQGSLPQYF
TGCAGTGCTAGACAGGGGCCCCAGGGAAGTCTCCCGCAGTATTTT
>TRBJ2-1|TRBV6-5|few|TRBD1
CASSPDRGPAGEQFF
TGTGCCAGCAGCCCCGACAGGGGCCCAGCGGGTGAGCAGTTCTTC
>TRBJ2-1|TRBV20-1|many|TRBD2
CSARIAGSSYNEQFF
TGCAGTGCTAGGATAGCGGGCAGCTCCTACAATGAGCAGTTCTTC
>TRBJ2-7|TRBV2|many|-
CASSGPYEQYF
TGTGCCAGCAGTGGGCCCTACGAGCAGTACTTC
>TRBJ2-6|TRBV5-1|-|-
CASSFAGSSGANVLTF
TGCGCCAGCAGCTTCGCGGGGAGCTCTGGGGCCAACGTCCTGACTTTC
>TRBJ1-1|TRBV29-1|many|-
CSVGEDGTTEAFF
TGCAGCGTTGGTGAGGACGGGACCACTGAAGCTTTCTTT
>TRBJ2-2|TRBV30|many|-
CAWSGVPLNTGELFF
TGTGCCTGGTCAGGGGTCCCCTTGAACACCGGGGAGCTGTTTTTT
>TRBJ2-7|TRBV23-1|many|-
CASILGAYEQYF
-
>TRBJ1-5|TRBV5-5|many|TRBD1
CASSSGTGGSQPQHF
TGTGCCAGCAGCTCCGGGACAGGGGGTAGTCAGCCCCAGCATTTT
>TRBJ2-5|TRBV30|few|-
CAWSARTAGETQYF
TGTGCCTGGAGTGCAAGGACAGCCGGTGAGACCCAGTACTTC
>TRBJ1-2|TRBV12-3/TRBV12-4|-|-
CASSPPQVYGYTF
TGTGCCAGCAGTCCCCCACAGGTCTATGGCTACACCTTC
>TRBJ1-1|TRBV20-1|many|-
CSAREGAGTEAFF
TGCAGTGCTAGAGAGGGCGCGGGGACTGAAGCTTTCTTT
>TRBJ2-3|TRBV5-6|many|-
CASSASEGLFTDTQYF
TGTGCCAGCAGCGCCTCTGAGGGACTTTTCACAGATACGCAGTATTTT
>TRBJ2-7|TRBV18|many|-
CASSPASDEQYF
TGTGCCAGCTCACCCGCCAGCGACGAGCAGTACTTC
>TRBJ2-2|TRBV27|few|-
CASRFMVTNTGELFF
TGTGCCAGTAGATTCATGGTTACGAACACCGGGGAGCTGTTTTTT
>TRBJ2-2|TRBV6-5|many|-
CASSYQGGYTGELFF
TGTGCCAGCAGTTACCAGGGGGGATACACCGGGGAGCTGTTTTTT
>TRBJ2-7|TRBV5-1|few|-
CASSLAYPSYEQYF
TGCGCCAGCAGCTTGGCCTATCCCAGCTACGAGCAGTACTTC
>TRBJ2-3|TRBV9|many|-
CASSSDGDLSTDTQYF
TGTGCCAGCAGCTCCGACGGGGACCTTAGCACAGATACGCAGTATTTT
>TRBJ2-2|TRBV5-4|few|TRBD2
CASSLVDGRAGGELFF
TGTGCCAGCAGCTTGGTGGACGGGAGGGCCGGCGGGGAGCTGTTTTTT
>TRBJ1-1|TRBV7-9|many|-
CASSLFAGEAFF
TGTGCCAGCAGCCTCTTCGCCGGAGAAGCTTTCTTT